These 31 T cell receptor beta chains were all obtained from the same sample, sequenced in a study of blood T cell repertoires in COVID-19. Clones were sequenced by immunoSEQ multiplex PCR, and TCRdb holds only the in-frame ones, with some missing. The repertoire holds over 200,000 clones, with 88% as singletons. The sample consisted of peripheral blood. Receptor source: a man aged 55 to 69 who had recovered from COVID-19.

The chain employs TRBV18 and TRBJ2-7; possible D gene TRBD2, 5 bases. The CDR3 covers 14 residues. Trimming shortened V by 4 bases and J by 2 bases, and 12 bases separated the two germline ends. Germline assignment: CDR1 KGHSH and CDR2 LQKENI. The CDR3 reads CASSLQRTAYEQYF. The CDR3 DNA is TGTGCCAGCTCACTTCAGCGGACCGCCTACGAGCAGTACTTC. Full variable domain (missing parts from reference TRBV18 and TRBJ2-7): NAGVMQNPRHLVRRRGQEARLRCSPMKGHSHVYWYRQLPEEGLKFMVYLQKENIIDESGMPKERFSAEFPKEGPSILRIQQVVRGDSAAYFCASSLQRTAYEQYFGPGTRLTVT.

The chain combines TRBV30 with TRBJ2-2; TRBD2 might be the D (5 bases). The CDR3 spans 15 residues. V was shortened by 0 bases and J by 4 bases, with 12 bases between the two germline ends. Per the germline V gene, CDR1 is GTSNPN and CDR2 is SVGIG (reference sequence). CDR3 DNA sequence: TGTGCCTGGAGTGTACACGGGGTTCTCACCGGGGAGCTGTTTTTT. This sequence encodes CAWSVHGVLTGELFF.

This sequence joins TRBV10-3 and TRBJ2-2, with D possibly matching TRBD1 (5 bases). The CDR3 contains 15 residues. Germline lookup yields CDR1 ENHRY and CDR2 SYGVKD. V dropped 3 bases and J dropped 0 bases, with 8 bases sitting between them. CDR3 sequence (DNA): TGTGCCATCAGTGATTTACAGGCGAACACCGGGGAGCTGTTTTTT. It yields the protein CAISDLQANTGELFF.

This CDR3 reads CASSQAWGQLNEAFF. CDR3 in DNA: TGTGCCAGCAGCCAAGCTTGGGGGCAGCTTAATGAAGCTTTCTTT. The V gene is TRBV3-1 (or the pseudogene TRBV3-2), the J gene TRBJ1-1; TRBD1 might be the D (6 bases). The germline V and J ends were trimmed by 1 base and 7 bases, with 16 bases remaining between them. The CDR3 totals 15 residues. CDR1 LGHDT and CDR2 YNNKEL come from the germline V gene (reference sequence).

The genes are TRBV4-1 and TRBJ2-7; no clear D gene. Germline V gene sequence: CDR1 MGHRA, CDR2 YSYEKL. V was clipped by 0 bases and J by 5 bases, with 5 bases between them. CDR3 length: 12 amino acids. CDR3 nucleotides: TGCGCCAGCAGCCAAGATGGCCACGAGCAGTACTTC. Its translation is CASSQDGHEQYF.

The rearrangement joins TRBV19 to TRBJ1-1, with D unclear. Germline V gives CDR1 LNHDA, CDR2 SQIVND (reference sequence). Between the trimmed V and J ends, which lost 10 bases and 0 bases, there was a span of 21 bases. The CDR3 contains 16 residues. The CDR3 DNA reads as TGTGCCACCCTGGCCACCGGGAGACCGTTGAACACTGAAGCTTTCTTT. It encodes CATLATGRPLNTEAFF.

The chain uses TRBV9 and TRBJ2-2, with 9 bases fitting TRBD1. Per germline, CDR1 SGDLS and CDR2 YYNGEE. The CDR3 sequence is 18 residues long. The V gene end was trimmed by 2 bases and the J gene end by 4 bases; junction bases not matched to a gene: 12. CDR3 region: CASSVLPGQGPPTGELFF. Here the CDR3 DNA reads TGTGCCAGCAGCGTTTTACCGGGACAGGGACCTCCCACCGGGGAGCTGTTTTTT.

The chain recombines TRBV5-5 with TRBJ1-1, with 9 bases matching TRBD1. CDR1 is SGHKS and CDR2 is YYEKEE in the germline V gene (reference sequence). Unmatched junction bases numbered 8, after V lost 3 bases and J lost 5 bases. The CDR3 spans 15 residues. CDR3 amino acids: CASSSGGTGRTEAFF. CDR3 sequence (DNA): TGTGCCAGCAGCTCAGGGGGGACAGGGAGGACTGAAGCTTTCTTT.

V gene TRBV7-9 combines with J gene TRBJ1-4; D gene ambiguous. V lost 5 bases, J lost 1 base, and 17 bases lay in between. CDR3 length: 17 amino acids. Germline assignment: CDR1 SEHNR and CDR2 FQNEAQ (reference sequence). The CDR3 region is CASSLRPGIQTNEKLFF. CDR3 sequence (DNA): TGTGCCAGCAGCCTCAGACCCGGGATTCAAACTAATGAAAAACTGTTTTTT.

The rearrangement joins TRBV10-3 to TRBJ2-5; 9 nucleotides align to TRBD1. Looked up from germline, CDR1 is ENHRY and CDR2 is SYGVKD. The length of the CDR3 is 14 residues. V trimming: 1 base; J trimming: 5 bases; junction bases outside the gene matches: 2. CDR3 DNA sequence: TGTGCCATCAGTGAGTGGACAGGGGAGGAGACCCAGTACTTC. It encodes CAISEWTGEETQYF.

The chain recombines TRBV7-9 with TRBJ1-2, with TRBD1 identical over 7 bases. The CDR3 contains 18 residues. After removal of 3 bases from V and 6 bases from J, the junction contained 19 bases not matched to a gene. Germline V gene sequence: CDR1 SEHNR, CDR2 FQNEAQ (reference sequence). The CDR3 protein is CASSLPLVKGQRRDGYTF. Written as DNA, the CDR3 is TGTGCCAGCAGCTTGCCGCTGGTAAAGGGACAGCGCAGGGATGGCTACACCTTC.

V gene TRBV3-1 (or the pseudogene TRBV3-2) combines with J gene TRBJ2-7; 8 bases fit TRBD2. Germline CDR1 is LGHDT and CDR2 is YNNKEL (reference sequence). The CDR3 has 14 amino acids. V lost 4 bases and J lost 3; bases outside the gene matches: 5. Here the CDR3 reads CASSRERGNYEQYF. DNA for the CDR3: TGTGCCAGCAGCCGGGAGCGGGGGAACTACGAGCAGTACTTC.

The rearrangement uses TRBV5-4 and TRBJ2-1, with 13 bases fitting TRBD2. CDR1 and CDR2 from the germline V gene are SGHNT and YYREEE (reference sequence). V trimming: 5 bases; J trimming: 8 bases; junction bases outside the gene matches: 10. The CDR3 runs to 16 residues. CDR3 DNA: TGTGCCAGCAGAAGGGAGCGGACTAGCGGGGGCCATGAGCAGTTCTTC. Translation gives CASRRERTSGGHEQFF.

This chain links TRBV5-5 with TRBJ1-3, with 10 positions matching TRBD1. CDR3 size: 16 residues. V lost 0 bases and J lost 2; bases outside the gene matches: 2. Germline V gene data show CDR1 as SGHKS and CDR2 as YYEKEE (reference sequence). The CDR3 region has the DNA TGTGCCAGCAGCTTGGTGGGACAGGGGACTGGAAACACCATATATTTT. Translated, it gives CASSLVGQGTGNTIYF.

The chain is built from TRBV6-5 and TRBJ1-4; D gene unclear. This CDR3 is built from 14 residues. CDR1 and CDR2 from the germline V gene are MNHEY and SVGAGI. V was cut by 5 bases and J by 3 bases, with 10 bases left in between. The CDR3 sequence: CASSLAAANEKLFF. The CDR3 DNA is TGTGCCAGCAGTCTGGCGGCAGCTAATGAAAAACTGTTTTTT.

The chain couples TRBV19 to TRBJ2-1, with unresolved D. The CDR3 covers 14 residues. The germline V gene encodes CDR1 LNHDA and CDR2 SQIVND (reference sequence). V lost 5 bases, J lost 9 bases, and 17 bases lay in between. CDR3 protein: CASSPDLAVSEQFF. Written as DNA, the CDR3 is TGTGCCAGTAGTCCGGATTTAGCCGTATCTGAGCAGTTCTTC.

This sequence joins TRBV5-1 and TRBJ2-3; 8 nucleotides align to TRBD2. V gave up 4 bases and J gave up 2 bases; unmatched junction bases: 12. This CDR3 is built from 17 residues. Germline CDR1 reads SGHRS; CDR2 reads YFSETQ. The CDR3, as DNA: TGCGCCAGCAGCCGAGAAACTAGCGGACTCTACACAGATACGCAGTATTTT. Residues: CASSRETSGLYTDTQYF.

The chain combines TRBV11-2 with TRBJ2-2; D is unresolved. This CDR3 has 14 amino acids. V was trimmed by 0 bases and J by 5 bases, leaving 7 bases between them. The germline gives CDR1 SGHAT, CDR2 FQNNGV. CDR3 in amino acids: CASSLERSTGELFF. CDR3 in DNA: TGTGCCAGCAGCTTAGAGCGGTCAACCGGGGAGCTGTTTTTT. Combining the CDR3 with reference TRBV11-2 and TRBJ2-2 gives the whole variable domain EAGVAQSPRYKIIEKRQSVAFWCNPISGHATLYWYQQILGQGPKLLIQFQNNGVVDDSQLPKDRFSAERLKGVDSTLKIQPAKLEDSAVYLCASSLERSTGELFFGEGSRLTVL.

The chain has TRBV9 and TRBJ2-3, with TRBD2 identical over 11 bases. V lost 1 base to trimming and J lost 8 bases; unmatched junction nucleotides: 6. This CDR3 contains 15 residues. Germline assignment: CDR1 SGDLS and CDR2 YYNGEE. The DNA for the CDR3 is TGTGCCAGCAGCGTAATAGCGGGGGGGCAGGGTACGCAGTATTTT. The encoded protein is CASSVIAGGQGTQYF.

The chain links TRBV5-5 to TRBJ1-3; possible D gene TRBD1, 5 bases. The V gene's germline CDR1 is SGHKS and CDR2 YYEKEE (reference sequence). V gave up 0 bases and J gave up 0 bases, with 7 bases separating them. This CDR3 is built from 15 residues. CDR3 coding DNA: TGTGCCAGCAGCTTGGGCGACAGCTCTGGAAACACCATATATTTT. Protein sequence: CASSLGDSSGNTIYF.

This rearrangement joins TRBV4-1 to TRBJ2-7, with TRBD1 matching 8 bases. This CDR3 spans 14 amino acids. CDR1 and CDR2 from the germline V gene are MGHRA and YSYEKL. V trimming: 3 bases; J trimming: 4 bases; junction bases outside the gene matches: 5. CDR3 DNA: TGCGCCAGCAGCCATCAGGGGGCGATGTACGAGCAGTACTTC. It specifies CASSHQGAMYEQYF.

The V call is TRBV3-1 (or the pseudogene TRBV3-2), the J call TRBJ2-7, with 7 bases that match TRBD1. The germline CDR1 and CDR2 sequences are LGHDT and YNNKEL (reference sequence). The trim removed 6 bases at V and 5 bases at J, leaving 4 bases unmatched. The CDR3 runs to 12 residues. CDR3 bases: TGTGCCAGCAGTGACGGGACAGACGAGCAGTACTTC. Translation: CASSDGTDEQYF.

This rearrangement joins TRBV6-6 to TRBJ1-5, with D possibly being TRBD1 (5 bases). V was cut by 6 bases and J by 4 bases, with 13 bases left in between. Germline V CDR1 and CDR2: MNHNY, SVGAGI (reference sequence). The CDR3 runs to 14 residues. CDR3 DNA sequence: TGTGCCAGCAGCCCCCCCGACAGTAATCAGCCCCAGCATTTT. As protein: CASSPPDSNQPQHF.

The V call is TRBV3-1 (or the pseudogene TRBV3-2), the J call TRBJ2-1; TRBD1 matches 9 bases. The CDR3 loop spans 16 amino acids. CDR1 and CDR2 (germline): LGHDT, YNNKEL (reference sequence). The ends lost 4 bases at V and 4 bases at J; junction bases unmatched: 8. The CDR3 spells CASSLQGQGPYNEQFF. Here the CDR3 DNA reads TGTGCCAGCAGCCTGCAGGGACAGGGCCCTTACAATGAGCAGTTCTTC.

CDR3 loop: CASRGQHSGNTIYF. The CDR3 DNA reads as TGTGCCAGTCGAGGACAGCACTCTGGAAACACCATATATTTT. The chain employs TRBV19 and TRBJ1-3; D may be TRBD1 (6 bases). Germline lookup yields CDR1 LNHDA and CDR2 SQIVND (reference sequence). V shed 8 bases and J shed 0 bases, with 11 bases lying between them. The CDR3 sequence is 14 residues long. Full variable domain (missing parts from reference TRBV19 and TRBJ1-3): DGGITQSPKYLFRKEGQNVTLSCEQNLNHDAMYWYRQDPGQGLRLIYYSQIVNDFQKGDIAEGYSVSREKKESFPLTVTSAQKNPTAFYLCASRGQHSGNTIYFGEGSWLTVV.

The genes are TRBV9 and TRBJ1-5; D perhaps matches TRBD1 (6 bases). Germline V gene data show CDR1 as SGDLS and CDR2 as YYNGEE. Trimming shortened V by 0 bases and J by 7 bases, and 17 bases separated the two germline ends. The CDR3 totals 16 residues. The CDR3 reads CASSVASGVGEQPQHF. The CDR3, as DNA: TGTGCCAGCAGCGTAGCTTCAGGGGTCGGTGAACAGCCCCAGCATTTT.

This chain links TRBV5-6 with TRBJ1-2; 8 nucleotides line up with TRBD1. Per germline, CDR1 SGHDT and CDR2 YYEEEE. Trimming removed 5 bases from V and 0 bases from J; junction bases left unmatched: 6. The CDR3 is 15 amino acids. Here the CDR3 reads CASRHGQGTNYGYTF. CDR3 nucleotide sequence: TGTGCCAGCAGACATGGACAGGGCACTAACTATGGCTACACCTTC. The variable domain in full, completed from reference TRBV5-6 and TRBJ1-2, reads DAGVTQSPTHLIKTRGQQVTLRCSPKSGHDTVSWYQQALGQGPQFIFQYYEEEERQRGNFPDRFSGHQFPNYSSELNVNALLLGDSALYLCASRHGQGTNYGYTFGSGTRLTVV.

The rearrangement links TRBV9 to TRBJ2-5; 10 bases align to TRBD2. The trim removed 0 bases at V and 0 bases at J, leaving 8 bases unmatched. Germline V CDR1 and CDR2: SGDLS, YYNGEE. The CDR3 runs to 18 residues. The DNA of the CDR3 is TGTGCCAGCAGCGTAGGCGAACTAGCGGGGACCTACCAAGAGACCCAGTACTTC. Amino acids: CASSVGELAGTYQETQYF.

This chain uses TRBV5-1 with TRBJ1-6; 7 bases agree with TRBD1. Germline CDR1 is SGHRS and CDR2 is YFSETQ. V dropped 4 bases and J dropped 7; count of bases not matched to a gene: 14. This CDR3 has 17 residues. The CDR3 is CASSPHREGARNSPLHF. CDR3 nucleotide sequence: TGCGCCAGCAGCCCACACCGTGAGGGGGCAAGGAATTCACCCCTCCACTTT.

A single count supports this clone. One end of the junction fails to match germline, which may point to a read error. The rearrangement uses TRBV6-1 and TRBJ1-1; the match to TRBD1 covers 7 bases. Germline CDR1 reads MNHNS; CDR2 reads SASEGT. The CDR3 length is 16 residues. CDR3 amino acids: CASSEVVGRGNPEAFF. The DNA for the CDR3 is TGTGCCAGCAGTGAAGTGGTCGGCAGGGGGAACCCTGAAGCTTTCTTT.

This chain joins TRBV6-5 and TRBJ2-7; no definite D call. Trimming shortened V by 6 bases and J by 6 bases, and 15 bases separated the two germline ends. Germline V gene sequence: CDR1 MNHEY, CDR2 SVGAGI. This CDR3 spans 13 amino acids. CDR3 DNA: TGTGCCAGCAGCTATACCTTAAGTGTCGAGCAGTACTTC. It specifies CASSYTLSVEQYF.